Sequencing of this T cell receptor (beta chain) was carried out in a study of Graves' ophthalmopathy and Graves' hyperthyroidism listed by TCRdb under 2018. Describing the broader study: Peripheral blood was collected before any treatment was given, at the time of initial diagnosis. The study used signatures of the TCR beta repertoire to tell Graves' ophthalmopathy apart from Graves' hyperthyroidism and to predict which patients would progress to ophthalmopathy. In total, over 130 blood samples were TCR-sequenced: 43 ophthalmopathy, roughly 80 hyperthyroidism and roughly 17 hyperthyroidism-to-ophthalmopathy patients. To explore V-J signatures that distinguish ophthalmopathy from hyperthyroidism, a discovery set of about a hundred patients was enrolled, made up of 40 to 45 with ophthalmopathy and 57 with stable hyperthyroidism. An independent validation cohort was composed of about 20 hyperthyroidism patients and some 16 patients who later progressed from hyperthyroidism to ophthalmopathy. In about six hyperthyroidism patients, the T-cell repertoire of thyroid tissue was compared with the T-cell repertoire of blood. After sampling, hyperthyroidism patients received methimazole starting at 30 mg daily, and ophthalmopathy patients received high-dose intravenous methylprednisolone. The roughly 94 discovery patients were randomly divided into training and test sets at a 7:3 ratio.

Findings and caveats that apply to the study as a whole: Sample size was not statistically predetermined, and group allocation was not concealed from the investigators. In validation, the model predicted ophthalmopathy progression with about 71% sensitivity and approximately 78% specificity; some 13 predicted patients were CT-confirmed with GO in a median of about 6.1 months. Among expanded thyroid clonotypes with frequency above 0.001, most also showed up in blood, which suggests that blood repertoires may reflect the thyroid immune response. In cross-validation, the 13-signature model distinguished ophthalmopathy from stable hyperthyroidism with around 90% sensitivity and roughly 81% specificity, while in the test set the corresponding values were about 80% and 75%.

Stable hyperthyroidism was defined as no progression to ophthalmopathy within 18 months of follow-up. Hyperthyroidism patients were newly diagnosed, were aged 18 to 65 years, and had a disease duration under 2 months. Patients with other autoimmune diseases, uncontrolled infections, pregnancy or lactation were excluded from the study. Diagnosis relied on clinical symptoms, serum thyroxine, TRAb, thyroid ultrasound and orbital computed tomography. PBMCs were isolated from around 10 ml of fresh peripheral blood by Ficoll-Paque density gradient centrifugation. Total RNA was extracted using Trizol reagent, and RNA quality was checked on an Agilent 2100 Bioanalyzer. For repertoire sequencing, TCR beta CDR3 regions were amplified from RNA transcripts. The first round of RT-PCR was done with HTBI primers and the Qiagen OneStep RT-PCR kit, and was followed by a second round of multiplex PCR, then size selection and purification. The libraries underwent paired-end sequencing with 100 bp reads on an Illumina HiSeq2000. The authors' pipeline ran thus. SOAPnuke was used for read processing, and reads with adapters, uncalled bases, a mean Phred below 15, or no exact constant-primer or identifier match were discarded. High-quality paired reads were merged with COPE v1.2.5. Unique nucleotide sequences were defined as clonotypes and aligned to IMGT TRB V, D and J references using MiTCR v1.1. Analysis was restricted to V-J combinations with a frequency above 0.0001, which covered roughly 99% of repertoires. For each V-J combination, a TCR clonal expansion and chaos score was defined as the ratio of F50 clonal expansion to chaos observed in the TCRdist matrix. Features were reduced by Welch's t-statistics and random forest to some 13 V-J combinations, which fed a naive Bayes classifier. The similarity between thyroid and blood repertoires was quantified using the Morisita-Horn index. TCRdb itself trimmed the public reads at Q25 with fastp, ran MiXCR and retained productive beta chains. Identical CDR3 proteins give one entry, which carries the most common genes and DNA. The V and J calls come from TCRdb's annotation, not from the publication. The sample table records hundreds of thousands of distinct CDR3 sequences; roughly 21% of these occur just once. Roughly 3% of the sample lies in the top ten.

The CDR3 has 12 amino acids, counting the end cysteine and phenylalanine. CDR3 DNA is the only sequence kept; it has 36 bases, read in frame from the first base. V loses 5 bases, J loses 1 base, and the germline ends lie 8 bases apart. Based on the germline V gene, the CDR1 and CDR2 sequences are SQVTM and ANQGSEA. There are many counts of this clonotype. What this receptor recognizes is not known. Base qualities are not recorded, but no much larger clone differs from it by a single base. Sample: peripheral blood. Rearrangement joined TRBV29-1 to TRBJ1-1; the D gene is unclear. This clonotype was obtained from a young woman with stable Graves' hyperthyroidism. Donor details come from another sample of the same person, matched by shared clones. The nucleotide sequence reads TGCAGCGTTAGCCCTCGGAACACTGAAGCTTTCTTT. It is translated as CSVSPRNTEAFF.